This is a list of T cell receptor beta chains from one sample in a study of T cells in Graves' hyperthyroidism and ophthalmopathy. TCRdb itself ran the multiplex PCR reads through MiXCR, one entry per CDR3 protein. The sample records fewer than 350,000 distinct CDR3 sequences, about 15% being singletons. The specimen sequenced was blood. These receptors originate from a woman aged 45-59 years with Graves' hyperthyroidism that later progressed to Graves' ophthalmopathy. Both conserved end residues are part of each CDR3. D genes are given only for firm matches.

J: TRBJ2-7; V: TRBV15; D: NA; CDR3: CATSTRVDYEQYF
J: TRBJ1-4; V: TRBV12-3/TRBV12-4; D: NA; CDR3: CASSTETGLEKLFF
J: TRBJ2-1; V: TRBV10-3; D: NA; CDR3: CAISAGTALGGARGHEQFF
J: TRBJ2-5; V: TRBV7-2; D: TRBD1; CDR3: CASSSRTGGVETQYF
J: TRBJ2-1; V: TRBV29-1; D: TRBD2; CDR3: CSVEEEVAGRFYNEQFF
J: TRBJ2-7; V: TRBV27; D: NA; CDR3: CASSGLGREQYF
J: TRBJ2-1; V: TRBV9; D: NA; CDR3: CASSVGIARDHNEQFF
J: TRBJ2-2; V: TRBV7-2; D: TRBD1; CDR3: CASSPGTGYTGELFF
J: TRBJ1-2; V: TRBV28; D: NA; CDR3: CASSSSTADVYGYTF
J: TRBJ2-5; V: TRBV5-8; D: NA; CDR3: CASSHGQTKETQYF
J: TRBJ2-2; V: TRBV19; D: NA; CDR3: CVSSIRGHGGELFF
J: TRBJ2-1; V: TRBV7-2; D: NA; CDR3: CASQGKGYEQFF
J: TRBJ1-5; V: TRBV18; D: TRBD1; CDR3: CASSPDRGTVQPQHF
J: TRBJ2-3; V: TRBV18; D: NA; CDR3: CASSPPGKADTQYF
J: TRBJ2-3; V: TRBV7-9; D: NA; CDR3: CASTDGDTDTQYF
J: TRBJ2-5; V: TRBV19; D: NA; CDR3: CASSIYRGIQETQYF
J: TRBJ1-2; V: TRBV20-1; D: NA; CDR3: CSAKWVGYGYTF
J: TRBJ1-5; V: TRBV20-1; D: NA; CDR3: CSASDAGGDNQPQHF
J: TRBJ2-5; V: TRBV7-2; D: NA; CDR3: CASSLNGGYQETQYF
J: TRBJ2-2; V: TRBV7-9; D: NA; CDR3: CASSQGLVAGELFF
J: TRBJ1-2; V: TRBV12-3/TRBV12-4; D: TRBD1; CDR3: CASSAGQANYGYTF
J: TRBJ2-3; V: TRBV18; D: TRBD2; CDR3: CASSPSSRTSGSTDTQYF
J: TRBJ2-3; V: TRBV28; D: TRBD2; CDR3: CASSMRTSGSLDTQYF
J: TRBJ1-2; V: TRBV5-1; D: TRBD1; CDR3: CASSRPGTGGDGYTF
J: TRBJ1-1; V: TRBV11-2; D: NA; CDR3: CASSSLSEGAFF
J: TRBJ2-3; V: TRBV14; D: TRBD2; CDR3: CASSPRGRGTDTQYF
J: TRBJ1-3; V: TRBV2; D: NA; CDR3: CASGVTNSGNTIYF
J: TRBJ1-4; V: TRBV6-1; D: TRBD1; CDR3: CASSSRGRSEKLFF
J: TRBJ2-4; V: TRBV28; D: NA; CDR3: CASSPFTAHIQYF
J: TRBJ2-5; V: TRBV15; D: NA; CDR3: CATSRVGRETQYF
J: TRBJ2-7; V: TRBV7-9; D: NA; CDR3: CASSPSSIFYEQYF
J: TRBJ2-3; V: TRBV9; D: NA; CDR3: CASSVVGRTVTDTQYF
J: TRBJ1-1; V: TRBV7-8; D: NA; CDR3: CASSFPMGGVGKTFF
J: TRBJ2-5; V: TRBV18; D: NA; CDR3: CASSPGLSEETQYF
J: TRBJ2-2; V: TRBV24-1; D: NA; CDR3: CATRKGGELFF
J: TRBJ2-5; V: TRBV5-5; D: NA; CDR3: CASSLGRLEETQYF
J: TRBJ1-1; V: TRBV29-1; D: NA; CDR3: CSVAEGVNTEAFF
J: TRBJ1-5; V: TRBV30; D: NA; CDR3: CAWSVQRGGNSNQPQHF
J: TRBJ2-3; V: TRBV29-1; D: TRBD2; CDR3: CSVGVREGYTDTQYF
J: TRBJ2-7; V: TRBV2; D: TRBD2; CDR3: CASRGLAGVIEQYF
J: TRBJ2-3; V: TRBV27; D: TRBD1; CDR3: CASRDRVADTQYF
J: TRBJ2-1; V: TRBV6-1; D: TRBD2; CDR3: CASSAYSGAYNEQFF
J: TRBJ2-7; V: TRBV11-2; D: TRBD2; CDR3: CASSSSRDYSYEQYF
J: TRBJ1-1; V: TRBV28; D: NA; CDR3: CASNSQPRGRRMNTEAFF
J: TRBJ1-1; V: TRBV19; D: NA; CDR3: CASKQYSEAFF
J: TRBJ1-1; V: TRBV2; D: TRBD1; CDR3: CASTLQGGNTEAFF
J: TRBJ2-5; V: TRBV10-3; D: NA; CDR3: CAISPLPDSQETQYF
J: TRBJ2-5; V: TRBV5-1; D: TRBD1; CDR3: CASSSFDRGGETQYF
J: TRBJ1-3; V: TRBV29-1; D: NA; CDR3: CSVEGGSDSGNTIYF
J: TRBJ2-1; V: TRBV28; D: TRBD2; CDR3: CASSLGTSPYNEQFF
J: TRBJ2-7; V: TRBV15; D: NA; CDR3: CATSRALTGEQYF
J: TRBJ2-1; V: TRBV11-2; D: TRBD2; CDR3: CASSPGGGTSGGAQYNEQFF
J: TRBJ2-1; V: TRBV4-1; D: TRBD1; CDR3: CASSQGTGGRGFF
J: TRBJ1-1; V: TRBV5-1; D: NA; CDR3: CASSFTGKNTEAFF
J: TRBJ2-7; V: TRBV5-8; D: NA; CDR3: CASSGEGEQYF